This TCR beta chain is drawn from a study of memory CD4+ T cells and cytomegalovirus serostatus. Study-level findings and limits: About 40% of the roughly 160 known CMV-associated TCRbeta sequences appeared in CD4+ memory. Median bootstrapped AUC for CMV status was about 0.94 originally, approximately 0.9 US-trained. The CMV-associated TCR signature appears largely within the CD4+ memory repertoire.

In the case of this clone: Its target is not known.

Assay used: immunoSEQ multiplex PCR; TCRdb lists only in-frame clones, some missing. Among around 62,000 clones listed, roughly 76% were seen once. The CDR3 spans 17 residues. Germline CDR1 is LGHNA and CDR2 is YNFKEQ. Trimming removed 0 bases from V and 0 bases from J, with 12 bases in between. Single viable CD3+CD4+CD8-CD45RO+ cells were sorted as the memory CD4+ T cells. The sequenced sample consisted of memory CD4+ T cells from blood. The sequence came from an adult in good health and CMV-seropositive. The rearrangement links TRBV4-2 to TRBJ1-5; no reliable D call. Here the CDR3 DNA reads TGTGCCAGCAGCCAAGATGAAAACGGATATAGCAATCAGCCCCAGCATTTT. It encodes CASSQDENGYSNQPQHF.